A single sample is the source of the 13 T cell receptor beta chains below, sequenced in a study of shared clonotypes between healthy human individuals. The method was immunoSEQ multiplex PCR; TCRdb's version includes in-frame clones alone and lacks a portion of them. The sample carries roughly 200,000 clones, approximately 70% recorded once. The source material was memory CD4+ T cells sorted from blood. Subset defined: CD45RA-negative fraction. The receptors here all came from a man between 25 and 39 years old in good health.

The rearrangement uses TRBV6-6 and TRBJ2-2; D might be TRBD1 or TRBD2, each matching 7 bases. V lost 7 bases to trimming and J lost 2 bases, with 11 bases between them. Germline V lookup: CDR1 MNHNY, CDR2 SVGAGI (reference sequence). The CDR3 covers 14 residues. The CDR3 loop reads CASKRDSNTGELFF. CDR3 DNA: TGTGCCAGCAAGCGGGACAGCAACACCGGGGAGCTGTTTTTT.

The rearrangement links TRBV18 to TRBJ2-7; 15 bases map to TRBD2. The CDR3 is 18 residues long. Germline V gene data show CDR1 as KGHSH and CDR2 as LQKENI. V shed 3 bases and J 0 bases; nucleotides not matched to a gene: 6. The CDR3 region is CASSPYGLAGGSSYEQYF. In nucleotides, the CDR3 is TGTGCCAGCTCACCTTATGGACTAGCGGGAGGGAGCTCCTACGAGCAGTACTTC. Looking up the rest from reference TRBV18 and TRBJ2-7 gives the full variable domain: NAGVMQNPRHLVRRRGQEARLRCSPMKGHSHVYWYRQLPEEGLKFMVYLQKENIIDESGMPKERFSAEFPKEGPSILRIQQVVRGDSAAYFCASSPYGLAGGSSYEQYFGPGTRLTVT.

This clone was detected only a few times. V gene TRBV5-1 combines with J gene TRBJ2-7; 8 bases are shared with TRBD2. This CDR3 is built from 16 residues. The germline V gene encodes CDR1 SGHRS and CDR2 YFSETQ. V was clipped by 1 base and J by 3 bases; unmatched bases: 9. The CDR3 DNA sequence: TGCGCCAGCAGCTTGTCGTTGGGACTAGAAGTCTACGAGCAGTACTTC. It specifies CASSLSLGLEVYEQYF.

This sequence joins TRBV11-3 and TRBJ2-1; 13 bases align to TRBD2. V shed 5 bases and J 9 bases; nucleotides not matched to a gene: 7. The CDR3 has 15 residues. Per germline, CDR1 SGHNT and CDR2 YENEEA. CDR3 sequence reads: CASSPTGLAGVEQFF. CDR3 nucleotide sequence: TGTGCCAGCAGCCCCACCGGACTAGCGGGAGTTGAGCAGTTCTTC.

CDR3 loop: CATTRLAGGPGTQYF. For the CDR3, the DNA is TGTGCCACCACCCGACTAGCGGGAGGGCCCGGGACCCAGTACTTC. The chain is built from TRBV2 and TRBJ2-5; 14 bases line up with TRBD2. The CDR3 is 15 residues long. Germline V gives CDR1 SNHLY, CDR2 FYNNEI. J was trimmed by 7 bases and V by 10 bases; bases with no gene match: 11.

The V call is TRBV7-9, the J call TRBJ1-1; D unresolved. CDR3 length: 14 residues. V lost 0 bases, J lost 3 bases, and 8 bases lay in between. The germline gives CDR1 SEHNR, CDR2 FQNEAQ (reference sequence). The CDR3 is CASSLAGHYTEAFF. The CDR3 nucleotides read TGTGCCAGCAGCTTAGCGGGCCACTACACTGAAGCTTTCTTT. The full variable domain, rest sourced from reference TRBV7-9 and TRBJ1-1, is DTGVSQNPRHKITKRGQNVTFRCDPISEHNRLYWYRQTLGQGPEFLTYFQNEAQLEKSRLLSDRFSAERPKGSFSTLEIQRTEQGDSAMYLCASSLAGHYTEAFFGQGTRLTVV.

CDR3 nucleotide sequence: TGTGCCAGCTCACCACCAGGGGCTAGCGTTAACACAGATACGCAGTATTTT. This codes for CASSPPGASVNTDTQYF. This chain joins TRBV18 and TRBJ2-3; TRBD2 is a possible D gene (6 bases). V shed 0 bases and J shed 2 bases, with 15 bases lying between them. This CDR3 contains 17 residues. The germline V gene has CDR1 KGHSH and CDR2 LQKENI.

This sequence joins TRBV5-1 and TRBJ2-1; D possibly matches TRBD1 or TRBD2 (8 bases each). CDR3 length equals 18 residues. The V end lost 0 bases, the J end lost 1 base, and 17 bases lay between the germline ends. Germline V gives CDR1 SGHRS, CDR2 YFSETQ. The CDR3 loop is CASSLGQGAGGSYNEQFF. The CDR3 DNA is TGCGCCAGCAGCTTGGGGCAGGGGGCGGGAGGATCCTACAATGAGCAGTTCTTC.

The chain has TRBV2 and TRBJ2-2, with D possibly TRBD1 on 5 matching bases. The V end lost 4 bases, the J end lost 4 bases, and 13 bases lay between the germline ends. This CDR3 has 15 residues. CDR1 SNHLY and CDR2 FYNNEI come from the germline V gene. The CDR3 region is CASSVSRQGTGELFF. CDR3 DNA sequence: TGTGCCAGCAGTGTCAGCAGGCAGGGCACCGGGGAGCTGTTTTTT.

This clone has only a few counts. The chain uses TRBV2 and TRBJ1-5; no clear D. Germline V gene data show CDR1 as SNHLY and CDR2 as FYNNEI. V gave up 8 bases and J gave up 1 base, with 15 bases separating them. CDR3 size: 15 residues. For the CDR3, the DNA is TGTGCCAGCGGGCCGCAAACGGTCAGCAATCAGCCCCAGCATTTT. As protein: CASGPQTVSNQPQHF.

This clone turned up a few times. The V gene is TRBV14, the J gene TRBJ2-3, with a weak D call TRBD2 (6 bases). Germline values: CDR1 SGHDN, CDR2 FVKESK. There are 16 residues in the CDR3. Between the trimmed V and J ends, which lost 4 bases and 3 bases, there was a span of 17 bases. CDR3 sequence reads: CASSPIVAGRTDTQYF. The CDR3 DNA follows: TGTGCCAGCAGCCCTATAGTTGCGGGAAGGACAGATACGCAGTATTTT. Full variable domain (rest looked up from reference TRBV14 and TRBJ2-3): EAGVTQFPSHSVIEKGQTVTLRCDPISGHDNLYWYRRVMGKEIKFLLHFVKESKQDESGMPNNRFLAERTGGTYSTLKVQPAELEDSGVYFCASSPIVAGRTDTQYFGPGTRLTVL.

This clone was seen repeatedly, ten times or more. The chain couples TRBV7-8 to TRBJ2-7, with 9 bases identical to TRBD1. V shed 3 bases and J 4 bases; nucleotides not matched to a gene: 7. From germline, CDR1 is SGHVS and CDR2 FQNEAQ. The CDR3 runs to 15 residues. The DNA for the CDR3 is TGTGCCAGCAGCTTGGGGACAGGGAAACGGTACGAGCAGTACTTC. It encodes CASSLGTGKRYEQYF.

CDR3 DNA sequence: TGTGCCAGCAGCTTGGCCTTAGGGGGCAAGACTGAAGCTTTCTTT. Encoded protein: CASSLALGGKTEAFF. The chain uses TRBV5-4 and TRBJ1-1; 7 bases agree with TRBD1. Germline CDR1 is SGHNT and CDR2 is YYREEE (reference sequence). CDR3 length: 15 residues. J was trimmed by 5 bases and V by 0 bases; bases with no gene match: 7.